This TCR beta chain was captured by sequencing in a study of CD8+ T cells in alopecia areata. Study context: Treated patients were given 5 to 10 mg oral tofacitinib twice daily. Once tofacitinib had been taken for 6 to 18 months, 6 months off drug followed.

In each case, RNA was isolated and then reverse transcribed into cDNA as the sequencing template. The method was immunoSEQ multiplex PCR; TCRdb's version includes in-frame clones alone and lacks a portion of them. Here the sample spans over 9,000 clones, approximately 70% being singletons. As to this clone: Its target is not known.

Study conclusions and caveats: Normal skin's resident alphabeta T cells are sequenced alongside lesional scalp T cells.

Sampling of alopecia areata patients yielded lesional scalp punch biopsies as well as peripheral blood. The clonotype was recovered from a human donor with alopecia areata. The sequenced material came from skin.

The CDR3 region is CASSPGTGRVETQYF. Written as DNA, the CDR3 is TGTGCCAGCAGCCCGGGGACAGGGAGAGTAGAGACCCAGTACTTC. The chain has TRBV7-9 and TRBJ2-5; 9 nucleotides align to TRBD1. Germline V gene lookup returns CDR1 SEHNR and CDR2 FQNEAQ (reference sequence). V lost 5 bases to trimming and J lost 4 bases; unmatched junction nucleotides: 8. The CDR3 runs to 15 residues.